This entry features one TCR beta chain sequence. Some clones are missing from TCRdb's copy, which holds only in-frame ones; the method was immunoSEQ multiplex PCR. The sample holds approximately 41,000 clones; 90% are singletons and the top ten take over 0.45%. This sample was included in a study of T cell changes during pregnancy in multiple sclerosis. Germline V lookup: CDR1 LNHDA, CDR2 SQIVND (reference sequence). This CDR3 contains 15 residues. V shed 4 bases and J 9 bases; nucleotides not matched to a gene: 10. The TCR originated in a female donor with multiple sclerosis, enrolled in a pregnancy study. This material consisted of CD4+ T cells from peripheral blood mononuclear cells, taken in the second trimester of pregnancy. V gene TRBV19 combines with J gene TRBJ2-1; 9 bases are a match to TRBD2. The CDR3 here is CASSNSLAGTAEQFF. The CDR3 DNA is TGTGCCAGTAGTAATTCCCTAGCGGGAACAGCTGAGCAGTTCTTC.